The entry below gives a single TCR beta chain sequence along with its context. This entry belongs to a study of a mutant IDH1 vaccine in newly diagnosed glioma. V trimming: 2 bases; J trimming: 7 bases; junction bases outside the gene matches: 5. The CDR3 is 14 amino acids. Germline CDR1 reads LNHDA; CDR2 reads SQIVND (reference sequence). The sample's time point: baseline, week 1 (first vaccination visit). The sample's treatment: pre-vaccination baseline after standard-of-care therapy. Generated by immunoSEQ multiplex PCR, the TCRdb table keeps only in-frame clones and is missing some. The data hold just under 95,000 clones, with around 80% observed a single time.

The sequences come from PBMCs, collected from a glioma patient treated with radiotherapy, temozolomide or both. The chain uses TRBV19 and TRBJ1-5; 7 bases match TRBD1. The sequence derives from a man between 40 and 49 years old with glioma. Here the CDR3 DNA reads TGTGCCAGTAGTATAATAGGGGGCGGCCAGCCCCAGCATTTT. It codes for CASSIIGGGQPQHF.